Listed here are 29 T cell receptor beta chains from one sample, sequenced in a study of cytomegalovirus exposure and HLA in healthy donors. 13 Jbeta primers and 60 Vbeta primers were used for the PCR. Repertoires were generated with immunoSEQ multiplex PCR, while TCRdb's copy carries only in-frame clones and drops some. The data hold over 110,000 clones, with 70% to 80% observed a single time. Sequencing was done on a sample of PBMCs. The receptors originated from a woman aged 40-49 years in good health and CMV-seropositive.

The V call is TRBV11-2, the J call TRBJ2-7, with TRBD1 matching over 10 bases. The CDR3 is 15 amino acids. Germline CDR1 and CDR2: SGHAT and FQNNGV. J gave up 3 bases and V 5 bases, and 7 bases lay outside the gene matches. CDR3 loop: CASSPPGQGIYEQYF. The CDR3 DNA is TGTGCCAGCAGCCCCCCGGGACAGGGGATCTACGAGCAGTACTTC.

The chain links TRBV27 to TRBJ2-3, with 8 bases that match TRBD2. Germline CDR1 is MNHEY and CDR2 is SMNVEV (reference sequence). The ends lost 0 bases at V and 2 bases at J; junction bases unmatched: 7. This CDR3 region has 17 residues. The CDR3 coding sequence is TGTGCCAGCAGTTTATCGCAAGGGACTAGAGTCACAGATACGCAGTATTTT. Translation: CASSLSQGTRVTDTQYF.

This chain uses TRBV5-1 with TRBJ1-6, with 9 nucleotides matching TRBD1. The CDR3 has 15 amino acids. V dropped 0 bases and J dropped 10; count of bases not matched to a gene: 5. Germline assignment: CDR1 SGHRS and CDR2 YFSETQ. The CDR3 protein is CASSLVGQGDSPLHF. In DNA, the CDR3 is TGCGCCAGCAGCTTGGTGGGACAGGGTGACTCACCCCTCCACTTT.

The genes are TRBV5-8 and TRBJ1-1; D unresolved. Trimming pared 0 bases from V and 0 bases from J, leaving 9 bases between. This CDR3 is built from 15 residues. CDR1 SGHTS and CDR2 YDEGEE come from the germline V gene. CDR3 DNA sequence: TGTGCCAGCAGCTTGGCCCCTACCATGAACACTGAAGCTTTCTTT. Translating it yields CASSLAPTMNTEAFF.

This chain links TRBV5-1 with TRBJ2-5; 7 nucleotides line up with TRBD2. The CDR3 totals 15 residues. The ends lost 3 bases at V and 1 base at J; junction bases unmatched: 6. From germline, CDR1 is SGHRS and CDR2 YFSETQ. The CDR3 bases are TGCGCCAGCAGCTACCAGGCTAGCGGCCAAGAGACCCAGTACTTC. It yields the protein CASSYQASGQETQYF.

This clone was found a few times. The gene calls are TRBV19 and TRBJ2-1; TRBD2 matches 13 bases. The CDR3 sequence is 18 residues long. V lost 5 bases and J lost 4; bases outside the gene matches: 11. Germline V gene lookup returns CDR1 LNHDA and CDR2 SQIVND (reference sequence). Written as DNA, the CDR3 is TGTGCCAGTAGTGGGTCCGGGACTAGCGGGAATCAATACAATGAGCAGTTCTTC. Protein product: CASSGSGTSGNQYNEQFF.

This clone was detected only a few times. The chain employs TRBV5-1 and TRBJ1-4; TRBD1 aligns across 9 bases. With 4 bases clipped from V and 8 bases from J, the junction kept 6 bases outside the gene matches. The CDR3 spans 14 residues. From germline, CDR1 is SGHRS and CDR2 YFSETQ. The CDR3 nucleotides read TGCGCCAGCAGCCTACAGGGGGCGAGCGAAAAACTGTTTTTT. It is translated as CASSLQGASEKLFF.

This rearrangement joins TRBV4-1 to TRBJ1-1; 8 positions agree with TRBD1. Germline CDR1 MGHRA, CDR2 YSYEKL. The CDR3 is 16 amino acids. With V trimmed by 4 bases and J by 0 bases, 7 bases remained unmatched. The CDR3 sequence is CASSRRTGQVNTEAFF. The CDR3 DNA sequence: TGCGCCAGCAGCCGGCGGACAGGGCAGGTGAACACTGAAGCTTTCTTT.

The V gene is TRBV7-6, the J gene TRBJ2-5; tentative D call: TRBD2 (5 bases). Germline V gene sequence: CDR1 SGHVS, CDR2 FNYEAQ. CDR3 length equals 15 residues. Deletions cut 1 base from V and 6 bases from J, with 15 bases between. CDR3 sequence: CASSLGAAWEQTQYF. The CDR3 DNA follows: TGTGCCAGCAGCTTAGGAGCTGCCTGGGAGCAGACCCAGTACTTC.

DNA for the CDR3: TGTGCCACCAGCGAGGGACTAGCGGGAATCGGGTACGAGCAGTACTTC. It is translated as CATSEGLAGIGYEQYF. The chain recombines TRBV15 with TRBJ2-7; 13 positions match TRBD2. Germline CDR1 is LNHNV and CDR2 is YYDKDF (reference sequence). Unmatched junction bases numbered 8, after V lost 5 bases and J lost 4 bases. The CDR3 extends over 16 amino acids.

This chain joins TRBV11-2 and TRBJ1-5, with a weak D call TRBD1 (5 bases). The CDR3 is 13 amino acids. The ends were cut back, 3 bases at V and 4 bases at J, with 7 bases in the middle. Germline-derived CDR1 and CDR2 are SGHAT and FQNNGV. DNA for the CDR3: TGTGCCAGCAGCTTGACAGTTAATCAGCCCCAGCATTTT. Amino acid sequence: CASSLTVNQPQHF. The whole variable domain, remainder taken from reference TRBV11-2 and TRBJ1-5, is EAGVAQSPRYKIIEKRQSVAFWCNPISGHATLYWYQQILGQGPKLLIQFQNNGVVDDSQLPKDRFSAERLKGVDSTLKIQPAKLEDSAVYLCASSLTVNQPQHFGDGTRLSIL.

The chain uses TRBV2 and TRBJ1-2, with D possibly matching TRBD1 (5 bases). CDR1 and CDR2 (germline): SNHLY, FYNNEI. Between the trimmed V and J ends, which lost 1 base and 5 bases, there was a span of 14 bases. There are 15 residues in the CDR3. Written as DNA, the CDR3 is TGTGCCAGCAGTGAAGAGCAGGGTGTAGGGTATGGCTACACCTTC. It yields the protein CASSEEQGVGYGYTF.

This chain joins TRBV11-2 and TRBJ2-6; D may be TRBD2 (7 bases). In germline, CDR1 is SGHAT, CDR2 FQNNGV. The ends were cut back, 3 bases at V and 2 bases at J, with 8 bases in the middle. This CDR3 has 15 residues. The CDR3 loop reads CASSFGGPGANVLTF. CDR3 bases: TGTGCCAGCAGCTTCGGGGGGCCTGGGGCCAACGTCCTGACTTTC.

The chain recombines TRBV13 with TRBJ1-1, with a tentative D call TRBD1 (5 bases). V was shortened by 4 bases and J by 0 bases, with 21 bases between the two germline ends. CDR3 length: 18 amino acids. Germline V gene data show CDR1 as PRHDT and CDR2 as FYEKMQ (reference sequence). CDR3 DNA: TGTGCCAGCAGCTCATTACAGGTTGCCATTGCGATGAACACTGAAGCTTTCTTT. Translated: CASSSLQVAIAMNTEAFF.

As to this clone: One end of the junction fails to match germline, which may point to a read error. The V and J genes are TRBV7-7 and TRBJ2-5, with D possibly matching TRBD1 (6 bases). The length of the CDR3 is 15 residues. Germline V gene data show CDR1 as SSHAT and CDR2 as FNYEAQ (reference sequence). In nucleotides, the CDR3 is TGTGCTAGCAGCTTAGTGGGGACACCCCAAGAGACCCAGTACTTC. Translation: CASSLVGTPQETQYF.

The genes are TRBV6-5 and TRBJ2-1, with 8 bases lining up with TRBD1. Germline V lookup: CDR1 MNHEY, CDR2 SVGAGI. CDR3 length: 14 amino acids. J was trimmed by 8 bases and V by 4 bases; bases with no gene match: 7. CDR3 amino acids: CASSSWTGRDEQFF. The CDR3, as DNA: TGTGCCAGCAGTTCCTGGACAGGGCGGGATGAGCAGTTCTTC.

This clone was found a few times. This chain uses TRBV7-9 with TRBJ2-1; no clear D. Looked up from germline, CDR1 is SEHNR and CDR2 is FQNEAQ (reference sequence). This CDR3 spans 11 amino acids. Trimming took 3 bases from V and 5 from J, leaving 2 bases between them. The CDR3 nucleotides are TGTGCCAGCAGCTTCGACAATGAGCAGTTCTTC. Translation: CASSFDNEQFF. The full variable domain, its missing parts supplied by reference TRBV7-9 and TRBJ2-1, is DTGVSQNPRHKITKRGQNVTFRCDPISEHNRLYWYRQTLGQGPEFLTYFQNEAQLEKSRLLSDRFSAERPKGSFSTLEIQRTEQGDSAMYLCASSFDNEQFFGPGTRLTVL.

This clone showed up just once. The gene calls are TRBV10-2 and TRBJ1-5, with D tentatively TRBD1 (6 bases). CDR1 is WSHSY, CDR2 SAAADI, per germline. The CDR3 runs 15 residues. With 4 bases removed from V and 0 bases from J, the gap between germline ends came to 10 bases. CDR3: CASSAHRDSNQPQHF. CDR3 DNA sequence: TGCGCCAGCAGTGCCCACAGGGATAGCAATCAGCCCCAGCATTTT.

The chain joins TRBV7-6 to TRBJ2-2; 8 bases line up with TRBD2. After removal of 6 bases from V and 0 bases from J, the junction contained 3 bases not matched to a gene. The germline gives CDR1 SGHVS, CDR2 FNYEAQ. This CDR3 spans 15 amino acids. The CDR3 sequence is CASSPGLANTGELFF. The CDR3 DNA reads TGTGCCAGCAGTCCGGGACTAGCGAACACCGGGGAGCTGTTTTTT.

This clone was seen more than once but under ten times. The chain has TRBV11-2 and TRBJ2-2, with a tentative D call TRBD1 (5 bases). This CDR3 contains 13 residues. V was cut by 4 bases and J by 5 bases, with 8 bases left in between. Per the germline V gene, CDR1 is SGHAT and CDR2 is FQNNGV. The CDR3 DNA is TGTGCCAGCAGCTCTACAGGAACCGGGGAGCTGTTTTTT. It specifies CASSSTGTGELFF.

This chain connects TRBV13 to TRBJ2-1; possible D gene TRBD2, 6 bases. Germline V gene data show CDR1 as PRHDT and CDR2 as FYEKMQ (reference sequence). Between the trimmed V and J ends, which lost 4 bases and 6 bases, there was a span of 22 bases. CDR3 length: 17 residues. The CDR3 here is CASSSLRRDFEFNEQFF. The CDR3 DNA reads as TGTGCCAGCAGCTCCCTCCGCCGGGACTTTGAATTCAATGAGCAGTTCTTC.

The chain links TRBV7-3 to TRBJ2-3; D is undetermined. The CDR3 runs 14 residues. The V gene lost 7 bases and the J gene lost 0 bases, with 11 bases spanning the gap. The germline CDR1 and CDR2 sequences are SGHTA and FQGTGA. The CDR3 is CASTPGLSTDTQYF. The DNA for the CDR3 is TGTGCCAGCACCCCCGGTCTTAGCACAGATACGCAGTATTTT.

The CDR3 DNA follows: TGTGCCAGCAGTGAAGCAGCGGGACAGGTGAACACTGAAGCTTTCTTT. Its translation: CASSEAAGQVNTEAFF. This chain uses TRBV2 with TRBJ1-1; 8 bases map to TRBD1. The CDR3 runs to 16 residues. Germline V gene data show CDR1 as SNHLY and CDR2 as FYNNEI. The V and J ends lost 0 bases and 0 bases, in that order; junction bases with no gene match: 3.

The chain is built from TRBV27 and TRBJ2-2, with D perhaps TRBD1 (5 bases). The CDR3 totals 15 residues. Germline CDR1 and CDR2: MNHEY and SMNVEV (reference sequence). Trimming took 1 base from V and 6 from J, leaving 12 bases between them. The DNA of the CDR3 is TGTGCCAGCAGTTTATTGGCAGGGTTTCCCGGGGAGCTGTTTTTT. It is translated as CASSLLAGFPGELFF.

The chain links TRBV9 to TRBJ2-7, with TRBD2 matching 12 bases. The CDR3 totals 14 residues. Germline CDR1 SGDLS, CDR2 YYNGEE. The ends lost 2 bases at V and 4 bases at J; junction bases unmatched: 1. CDR3 region: CASSVGLAGYEQYF. The CDR3 DNA reads as TGTGCCAGCAGCGTGGGACTAGCGGGTTACGAGCAGTACTTC.

The chain is built from TRBV18 and TRBJ1-2, with D maybe TRBD1 (6 bases). Trimming took off 3 bases at V and 1 base at J, with 12 bases between the two ends. CDR1 and CDR2 (germline): KGHSH, LQKENI. The CDR3 covers 15 residues. CDR3 bases: TGTGCCAGCTCACCGAAGGACAGAATTAACTATGGCTACACCTTC. Amino acids: CASSPKDRINYGYTF.

This clone was picked up a small number of times. CDR3 sequence reads: CAWSLGGPDFTLIYNSPLHF. In DNA form, the CDR3 reads TGTGCCTGGAGCCTGGGAGGACCCGACTTTACTCTAATCTATAATTCACCCCTCCACTTT. The chain uses TRBV30 and TRBJ1-6; D call uncertain. The CDR3 runs to 20 residues. V lost 3 bases and J 3 bases, leaving 27 bases between the germline ends. CDR1 and CDR2 from the germline V gene are GTSNPN and SVGIG (reference sequence).

The chain links TRBV6-1 to TRBJ1-6; a weak D match, TRBD1 (6 bases). This CDR3 contains 14 residues. Germline V CDR1 and CDR2: MNHNS, SASEGT. The V end lost 2 bases, the J end lost 7 bases, and 9 bases lay between the germline ends. The CDR3 reads CASSETTGNSPLHF. CDR3 nucleotide sequence: TGTGCCAGCAGTGAAACTACAGGGAATTCACCCCTCCACTTT.

The chain recombines TRBV12-2 with TRBJ2-7; TRBD2 reflects the table's D call only, with no check against the DNA. TRBV12-2 is listed as a pseudogene. CDR3 length equals 16 residues. CDR3 DNA: TGTGCAAGTCGCTTAGGGGGCGGGAGGGCCCCCTACGAGCAGTACTTC. Translating gives CASRLGGGRAPYEQYF.